This record concerns one TCR beta chain sequence. This specimen comes from a study of technical replicates of blood from a handful of donors. Clones were read by immunoSEQ multiplex PCR, and TCRdb kept only the in-frame ones, dropping some. The sample consists of some 90,000 clones, roughly 96% of them appearing once. In germline, CDR1 is MNHEY, CDR2 SMNVEV (reference sequence). Between the trimmed V and J ends, which lost 4 bases and 0 bases, there was a span of 13 bases. The CDR3 runs 16 residues. This chain joins TRBV27 and TRBJ1-3; D may be TRBD1 (6 bases). The receptor comes from a human donor in good health. The specimen was T cells isolated from PBMCs. The CDR3 DNA is TGTGCCAGCAGTTCCCCAAGGGACAACTCTGGAAACACCATATATTTT. This encodes CASSSPRDNSGNTIYF.